This record covers a single TCR beta chain. What it binds is not known. The data are from a study of cytomegalovirus exposure and HLA in healthy donors. The PCR ran on 60 Vbeta and 13 Jbeta primers. Using immunoSEQ multiplex PCR, the repertoire was profiled, and TCRdb retains in-frame clones only, with some absent. The sample has around 170,000 clones, 76% seen once. Findings and limits, study-wide: Trimming of TCR beta V- and J-genes showed a link, identified in a later analysis, to a missense DCLRE1C variant. Productive status was seen about 87% or about 30% of the time for most TCR beta V segments in an earlier analysis. The analysis excluded some indistinguishable V segments, including TRBV6-2 and TRBV6-3.

Germline CDR1 is LNHNV and CDR2 is YYDKDF (reference sequence). The CDR3 has 15 residues. Trimming pared 0 bases from V and 5 bases from J, leaving 13 bases between. Participants comprised healthy donors of bone marrow. The chain is built from TRBV15 and TRBJ1-2; D is possibly TRBD1 (6 bases). This TCR was recovered from a woman between 25 and 40 years old in good health and CMV-seropositive. Sequencing input: PBMCs. This chain's CDR3 is CATSRESTGIYGYTF. The CDR3 nucleotides read TGTGCCACCAGCAGAGAAAGCACAGGGATATATGGCTACACCTTC.